This T cell receptor beta chain originates from a study of T cell repertoires in cytomegalovirus infection. The CDR3 is 15 amino acids. Germline CDR1 is KGHSH and CDR2 is LQKENI. Trimming cost V 3 bases and J 7 bases, with 16 bases left between them. One entry per CDR3 protein, called by TCRdb with MiXCR from the reads. This table has roughly 230,000 distinct CDR3 sequences, around 12% appearing once. The specimen sequenced was PBMCs. This receptor was taken from a human donor in good health (CMV status not recorded). Some clones in this sample may be carry-over from other donors' samples. The chain employs TRBV18 and TRBJ1-5; possibly TRBD1 for D (5 bases). The CDR3 sequence: CASSPSRQGVQPQHF. In DNA, the CDR3 is TGTGCCAGCTCACCCTCCCGGCAGGGCGTGCAGCCCCAGCATTTT.